This is a list of T cell receptor beta chains from one sample in a study of T cells in Graves' hyperthyroidism and ophthalmopathy. TCRdb analysed the multiplex PCR reads with MiXCR anew, one entry per CDR3 protein. The sample lists almost 600,000 distinct CDR3 sequences; approximately 15% were seen once. Sequencing input: blood. The receptors stem from a woman younger than 45 with Graves' hyperthyroidism that later progressed to Graves' ophthalmopathy. Both conserved end residues are part of each CDR3. A D gene is named only where the DNA matches it firmly. The listing skips clone size in some rows; elsewhere it reads once, few, many or a size class.

clone size: NA
J gene: TRBJ1-2
V gene: TRBV6-1
D gene: TRBD1
CDR3 DNA: TGTGCCAGCAGAGAAGACAGGGATGGCTACACCTTC
CDR3 protein: CASREDRDGYTF

clone size: many
J gene: TRBJ1-1
V gene: TRBV6-1
D gene: TRBD1
CDR3 DNA: TGTGCCAGCAGTTTGCCCGACAGGGAGGGTGAAGCTTTCTTT
CDR3 protein: CASSLPDREGEAFF

clone size: many
J gene: TRBJ2-1
V gene: TRBV19
D gene: TRBD1
CDR3 DNA: TGTGCCAGTAGTATTGGGTACAGGGGGACATACAATGAGCAGTTCTTC
CDR3 protein: CASSIGYRGTYNEQFF

clone size: NA
J gene: TRBJ1-3
V gene: TRBV20-1
D gene: TRBD1
CDR3 DNA: TGCAGTGCTACCTCGACAGGGAACTCTGGAAACACCATATATTTT
CDR3 protein: CSATSTGNSGNTIYF

clone size: few
J gene: TRBJ1-2
V gene: TRBV18
D gene: NA
CDR3 DNA: TGTGCCAGCTCCGATGAGGAGAGCTTAAACTATGGCTACACCTTC
CDR3 protein: CASSDEESLNYGYTF

clone size: NA
J gene: TRBJ2-1
V gene: TRBV15
D gene: NA
CDR3 DNA: TGTGCCACCAGAGAGACAGGTGATCATGAGCAGTTCTTC
CDR3 protein: CATRETGDHEQFF

clone size: many
J gene: TRBJ1-1
V gene: TRBV15
D gene: NA
CDR3 DNA: TGTGCCACCAGCAGGTCACAGGAGATGAACACTGAAGCTTTCTTT
CDR3 protein: CATSRSQEMNTEAFF

clone size: many
J gene: TRBJ2-3
V gene: TRBV7-9
D gene: TRBD2
CDR3 DNA: TGTGCCAGCAGCGCTAGCGGGAGGTTGTCAGATACGCAGTATTTT
CDR3 protein: CASSASGRLSDTQYF

clone size: many
J gene: TRBJ2-3
V gene: TRBV30
D gene: TRBD2
CDR3 DNA: TGTGCCTGGAGTCGGACTAGCGTTACAGATACGCAGTATTTT
CDR3 protein: CAWSRTSVTDTQYF

clone size: many
J gene: TRBJ2-7
V gene: TRBV10-3
D gene: NA
CDR3 DNA: TGTGCCATCAGTGTTAAGGCAGGGTCGGAGCAGTACTTC
CDR3 protein: CAISVKAGSEQYF

clone size: few
J gene: TRBJ1-1
V gene: TRBV19
D gene: NA
CDR3 DNA: TGTGCCAGTAGTATAGGGGCAGGGAGCAGCACTGAAGCTTTCTTT
CDR3 protein: CASSIGAGSSTEAFF

clone size: many
J gene: TRBJ2-5
V gene: TRBV7-2
D gene: TRBD2
CDR3 DNA: TGTGCCAGCAGCGCCGGGACTAGCGGGAGTGTGTGGGAGACCCAGTACTTC
CDR3 protein: CASSAGTSGSVWETQYF

clone size: many
J gene: TRBJ2-7
V gene: TRBV7-6
D gene: NA
CDR3 DNA: TGTGCCAGCAGCTTAAAAGTGGAGACCTTCTACGAGCAGTACTTC
CDR3 protein: CASSLKVETFYEQYF

clone size: few
J gene: TRBJ1-2
V gene: TRBV7-2
D gene: TRBD1
CDR3 DNA: TGTGCCAGCAGGTCCCCGGACAGGGACCCTAACTATGGCTACACCTTC
CDR3 protein: CASRSPDRDPNYGYTF

clone size: NA
J gene: TRBJ2-7
V gene: TRBV6-5
D gene: NA
CDR3 DNA: TGTGCCAGCAGTTCCACCTTGGGGGGTTACGAGCAGTACTTC
CDR3 protein: CASSSTLGGYEQYF

clone size: NA
J gene: TRBJ1-1
V gene: TRBV18
D gene: TRBD1
CDR3 DNA: TGTGCCAGCTCACCGAAAGACAGGGGAGTCACTGAAGCTTTCTTT
CDR3 protein: CASSPKDRGVTEAFF

clone size: few
J gene: TRBJ2-7
V gene: TRBV10-1
D gene: TRBD2
CDR3 DNA: TGCGCCAGCAGTGAGACTAGCGTCGACGAGCAGTACTTC
CDR3 protein: CASSETSVDEQYF

clone size: NA
J gene: TRBJ1-6
V gene: TRBV25-1
D gene: NA
CDR3 DNA: TGTGCCAGCAGTGAATTTGCTAGCTCCTATAATTCACCCCTCCACTTT
CDR3 protein: CASSEFASSYNSPLHF

clone size: many
J gene: TRBJ1-3
V gene: TRBV29-1
D gene: NA
CDR3 DNA: TGCAGCGCCAGGGTGAGCTCTGGAAACACCATATATTTT
CDR3 protein: CSARVSSGNTIYF

clone size: many
J gene: TRBJ2-1
V gene: TRBV6-1
D gene: TRBD2
CDR3 DNA: TGTGCCAGCAGTCCCGCCCGACTAGCGGGTTACAATGAGCAGTTCTTC
CDR3 protein: CASSPARLAGYNEQFF

clone size: NA
J gene: TRBJ1-1
V gene: TRBV29-1
D gene: TRBD1
CDR3 DNA: TGCAGCGTTGAAAACAGGGGCCTCACTGAAGCTTTCTTT
CDR3 protein: CSVENRGLTEAFF

clone size: few
J gene: TRBJ2-5
V gene: TRBV5-6
D gene: NA
CDR3 DNA: TGTGCCAGCAGCTTGGGATCCTACCAAGAGACCCAGTACTTC
CDR3 protein: CASSLGSYQETQYF

clone size: NA
J gene: TRBJ2-2
V gene: TRBV6-1
D gene: NA
CDR3 DNA: TGTGCCATTAGCCGGGACTTCGGATCCGGGGAGCTGTTTTTT
CDR3 protein: CAISRDFGSGELFF

clone size: NA
J gene: TRBJ2-1
V gene: TRBV27
D gene: TRBD2
CDR3 DNA: TGTGCCAGCAGTTTTCTAGCGGGAGGGCCTCGTAATGATGAGCAGTTCTTC
CDR3 protein: CASSFLAGGPRNDEQFF

clone size: many
J gene: TRBJ2-1
V gene: TRBV12-3/TRBV12-4
D gene: NA
CDR3 DNA: TGTGCCAGCAGTTTACCCCCCAATGAGCAGTTCTTC
CDR3 protein: CASSLPPNEQFF

clone size: many
J gene: TRBJ2-3
V gene: TRBV2
D gene: NA
CDR3 DNA: TGTGCCAGCAGTGCAAGGCCTAGCACAGATACGCAGTATTTT
CDR3 protein: CASSARPSTDTQYF

clone size: NA
J gene: TRBJ1-2
V gene: TRBV7-2
D gene: TRBD1
CDR3 DNA: TGTGCCAGCAGCTTTCGACAGGGAGGGGAAACCTTC
CDR3 protein: CASSFRQGGETF

clone size: NA
J gene: TRBJ1-4
V gene: TRBV20-1
D gene: NA
CDR3 DNA: TGCAGTGCTAGAGATTTTGATAGAGAAAAACTGTTTTTT
CDR3 protein: CSARDFDREKLFF

clone size: many
J gene: TRBJ1-5
V gene: TRBV6-1
D gene: TRBD1
CDR3 DNA: TGTGCCACCTTGGACAGGAATAGCAATCAGCCCCAGCATTTT
CDR3 protein: CATLDRNSNQPQHF

clone size: few
J gene: TRBJ1-6
V gene: TRBV19
D gene: NA
CDR3 DNA: TGTGCCAGTAGTATAGGCCGGACACGGGTCGATTCACCCCTCCACTTT
CDR3 protein: CASSIGRTRVDSPLHF

clone size: many
J gene: TRBJ1-5
V gene: TRBV19
D gene: NA
CDR3 DNA: TGTGCCAGTAGTATGGGGCAGCTCGATCAGCCCCAGCATTTT
CDR3 protein: CASSMGQLDQPQHF